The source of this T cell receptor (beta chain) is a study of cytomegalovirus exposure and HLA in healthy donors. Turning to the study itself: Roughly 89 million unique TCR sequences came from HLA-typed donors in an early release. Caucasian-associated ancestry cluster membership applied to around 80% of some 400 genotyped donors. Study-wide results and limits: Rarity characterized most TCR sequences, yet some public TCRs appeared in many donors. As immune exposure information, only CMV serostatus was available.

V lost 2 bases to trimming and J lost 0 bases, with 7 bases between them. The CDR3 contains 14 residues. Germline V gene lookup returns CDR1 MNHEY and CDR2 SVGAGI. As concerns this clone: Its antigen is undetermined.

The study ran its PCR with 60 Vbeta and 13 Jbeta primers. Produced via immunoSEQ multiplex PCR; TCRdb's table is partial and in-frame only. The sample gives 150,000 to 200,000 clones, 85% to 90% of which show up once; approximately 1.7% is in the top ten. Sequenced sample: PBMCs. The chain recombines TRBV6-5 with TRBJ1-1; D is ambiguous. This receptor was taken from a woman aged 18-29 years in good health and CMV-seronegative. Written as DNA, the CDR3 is TGTGCCAGCAGTTACGGCTTAATGAACACTGAAGCTTTCTTT. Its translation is CASSYGLMNTEAFF.